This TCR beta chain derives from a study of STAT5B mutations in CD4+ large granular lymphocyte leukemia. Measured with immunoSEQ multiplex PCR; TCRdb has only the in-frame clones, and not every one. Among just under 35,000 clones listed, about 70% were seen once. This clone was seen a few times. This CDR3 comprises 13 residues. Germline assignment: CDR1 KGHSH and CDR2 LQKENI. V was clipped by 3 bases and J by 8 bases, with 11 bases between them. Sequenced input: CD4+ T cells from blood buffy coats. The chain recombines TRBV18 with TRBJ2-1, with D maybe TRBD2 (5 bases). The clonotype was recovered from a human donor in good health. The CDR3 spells CASSPRDYHEQFF. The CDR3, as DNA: TGTGCCAGCTCACCCCGGGATTACCATGAGCAGTTCTTC.